This T cell receptor beta chain was sequenced during a study of blood T cells in healthy people across ages. The CDR3 spans 16 residues. Germline V gene lookup returns CDR1 SGHRS and CDR2 YFSETQ. V lost 4 bases and J lost 9; bases outside the gene matches: 13. Sample-barcoded 5' priming and a J-beta primer mix drove a second PCR of about 6 to 12 cycles. From the 5' RACE reads, TCRdb called clonotypes with MiXCR, one entry per CDR3 protein. Counted here are around 1,000,000 distinct CDR3 sequences, around 25% occurring once; the ten biggest clones make up approximately 0.79%. The sample also formed part of further work on T cells of mothers and their children.

This TCR was sampled from a girl aged 2 to 9 in good health. Sequencing input: blood. The genes are TRBV5-1 and TRBJ2-1; 10 bases fit TRBD2. CDR3 protein: CASSPWGQREGAEQFF. The CDR3 DNA reads as TGCGCCAGCAGCCCCTGGGGGCAGCGGGAGGGGGCTGAGCAGTTCTTC.